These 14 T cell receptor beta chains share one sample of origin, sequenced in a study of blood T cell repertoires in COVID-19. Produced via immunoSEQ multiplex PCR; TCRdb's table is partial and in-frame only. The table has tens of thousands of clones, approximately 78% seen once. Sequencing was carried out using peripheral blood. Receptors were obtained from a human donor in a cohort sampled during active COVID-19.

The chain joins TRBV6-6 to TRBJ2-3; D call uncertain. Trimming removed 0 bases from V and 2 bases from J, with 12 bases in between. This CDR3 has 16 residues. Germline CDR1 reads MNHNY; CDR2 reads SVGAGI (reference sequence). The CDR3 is CASSYSQTPPTDTQYF. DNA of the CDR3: TGTGCCAGCAGTTACTCTCAGACACCCCCCACAGATACGCAGTATTTT.

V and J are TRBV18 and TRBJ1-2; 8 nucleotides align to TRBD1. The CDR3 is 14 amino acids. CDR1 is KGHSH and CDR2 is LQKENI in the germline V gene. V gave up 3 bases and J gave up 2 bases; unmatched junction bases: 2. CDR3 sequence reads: CASSPDRGNYGYTF. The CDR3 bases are TGTGCCAGCTCACCCGACAGGGGAAACTATGGCTACACCTTC.

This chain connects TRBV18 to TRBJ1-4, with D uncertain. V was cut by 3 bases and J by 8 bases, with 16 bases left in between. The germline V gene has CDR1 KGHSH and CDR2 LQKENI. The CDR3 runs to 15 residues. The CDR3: CASSPPAEGGEKLFF. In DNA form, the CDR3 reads TGTGCCAGCTCACCCCCGGCGGAGGGTGGCGAAAAACTGTTTTTT. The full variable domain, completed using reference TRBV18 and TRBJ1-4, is NAGVMQNPRHLVRRRGQEARLRCSPMKGHSHVYWYRQLPEEGLKFMVYLQKENIIDESGMPKERFSAEFPKEGPSILRIQQVVRGDSAAYFCASSPPAEGGEKLFFGSGTQLSVL.

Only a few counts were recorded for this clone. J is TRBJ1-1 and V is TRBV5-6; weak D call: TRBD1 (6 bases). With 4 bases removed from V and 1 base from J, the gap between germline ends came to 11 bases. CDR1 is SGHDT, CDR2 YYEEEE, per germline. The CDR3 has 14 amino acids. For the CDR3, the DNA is TGTGCCAGCAGCCTGCGACAGGCGAACACTGAAGCTTTCTTT. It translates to CASSLRQANTEAFF.

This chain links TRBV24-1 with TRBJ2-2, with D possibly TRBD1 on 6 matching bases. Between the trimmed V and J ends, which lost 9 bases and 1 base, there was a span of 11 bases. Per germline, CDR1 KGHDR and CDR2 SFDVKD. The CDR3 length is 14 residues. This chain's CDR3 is CATRGQKNTGELFF. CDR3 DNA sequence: TGTGCCACCCGTGGACAGAAGAACACCGGGGAGCTGTTTTTT.

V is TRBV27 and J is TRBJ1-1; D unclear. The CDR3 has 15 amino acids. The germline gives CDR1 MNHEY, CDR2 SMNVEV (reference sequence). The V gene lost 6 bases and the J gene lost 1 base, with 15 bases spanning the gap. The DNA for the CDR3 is TGTGCCAGCAGAGAATTTTTAGGAGGGAACACTGAAGCTTTCTTT. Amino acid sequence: CASREFLGGNTEAFF.

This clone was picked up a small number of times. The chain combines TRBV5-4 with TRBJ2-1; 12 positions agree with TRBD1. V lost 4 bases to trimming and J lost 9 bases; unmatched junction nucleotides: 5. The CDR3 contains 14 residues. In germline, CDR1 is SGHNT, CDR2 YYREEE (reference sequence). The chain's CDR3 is CASSKGTGGSEQFF. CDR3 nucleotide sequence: TGTGCCAGCAGCAAGGGGACAGGGGGCAGTGAGCAGTTCTTC.

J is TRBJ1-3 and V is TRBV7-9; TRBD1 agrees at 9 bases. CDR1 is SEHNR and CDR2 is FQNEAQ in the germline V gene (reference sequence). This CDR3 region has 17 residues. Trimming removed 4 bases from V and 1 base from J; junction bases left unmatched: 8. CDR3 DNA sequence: TGTGCCAGCAGCTATGGGACAGGGTCCTCGTCTGGAAACACCATATATTTT. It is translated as CASSYGTGSSSGNTIYF.

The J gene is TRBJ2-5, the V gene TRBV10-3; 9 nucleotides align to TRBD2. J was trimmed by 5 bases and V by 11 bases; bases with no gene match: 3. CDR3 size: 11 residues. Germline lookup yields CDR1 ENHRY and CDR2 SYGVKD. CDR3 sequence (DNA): TGTGCCCTAGCGGGAAACGAGACCCAGTACTTC. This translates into CALAGNETQYF.

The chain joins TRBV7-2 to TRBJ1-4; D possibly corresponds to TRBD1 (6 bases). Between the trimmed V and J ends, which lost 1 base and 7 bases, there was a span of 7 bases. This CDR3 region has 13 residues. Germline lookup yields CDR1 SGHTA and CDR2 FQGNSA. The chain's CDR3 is CASSLDRAEKLFF. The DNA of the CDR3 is TGTGCCAGCAGCTTAGACAGGGCTGAAAAACTGTTTTTT.

CDR3 sequence reads: CASSSTDRGLNEQYF. CDR3 nucleotides: TGTGCCAGCAGCTCGACGGACAGGGGGCTCAACGAGCAGTACTTC. The rearrangement links TRBV5-6 to TRBJ2-7; 11 bases align to TRBD1. Germline V gene sequence: CDR1 SGHDT, CDR2 YYEEEE. The CDR3 totals 15 residues. Trimming cost V 3 bases and J 5 bases; bases outside gene matches: 7.

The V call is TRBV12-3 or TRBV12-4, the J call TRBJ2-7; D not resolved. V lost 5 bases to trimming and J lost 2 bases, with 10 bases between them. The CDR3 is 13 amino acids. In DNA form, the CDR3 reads TGTGCCAGCAGTCAAAGCGCACCCTACGAGCAGTACTTC. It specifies CASSQSAPYEQYF.

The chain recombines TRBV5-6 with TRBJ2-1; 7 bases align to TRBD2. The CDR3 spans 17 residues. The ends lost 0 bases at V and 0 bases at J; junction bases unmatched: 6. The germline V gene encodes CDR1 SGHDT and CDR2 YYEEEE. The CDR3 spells CASSLAGGSPSYNEQFF. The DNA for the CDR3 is TGTGCCAGCAGCTTGGCCGGGGGGAGCCCCTCCTACAATGAGCAGTTCTTC.

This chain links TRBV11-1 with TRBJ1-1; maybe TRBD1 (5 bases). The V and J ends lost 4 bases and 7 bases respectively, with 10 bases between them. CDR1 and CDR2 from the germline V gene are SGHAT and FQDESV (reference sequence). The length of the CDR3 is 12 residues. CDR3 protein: CASSSTGVEAFF. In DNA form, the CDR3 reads TGTGCCAGCAGCTCTACGGGGGTTGAAGCTTTCTTT.